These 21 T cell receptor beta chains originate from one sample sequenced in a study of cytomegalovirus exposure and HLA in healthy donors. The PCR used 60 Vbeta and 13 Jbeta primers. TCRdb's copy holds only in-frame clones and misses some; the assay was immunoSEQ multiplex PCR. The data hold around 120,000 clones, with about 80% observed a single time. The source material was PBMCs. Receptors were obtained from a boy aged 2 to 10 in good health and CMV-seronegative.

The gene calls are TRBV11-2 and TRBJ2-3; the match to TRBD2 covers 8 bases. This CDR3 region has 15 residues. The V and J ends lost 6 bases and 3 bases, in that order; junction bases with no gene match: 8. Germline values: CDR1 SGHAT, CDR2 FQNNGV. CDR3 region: CASRRGTRGTDTQYF. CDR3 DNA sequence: TGTGCCAGCAGACGCGGGACTAGGGGAACAGATACGCAGTATTTT.

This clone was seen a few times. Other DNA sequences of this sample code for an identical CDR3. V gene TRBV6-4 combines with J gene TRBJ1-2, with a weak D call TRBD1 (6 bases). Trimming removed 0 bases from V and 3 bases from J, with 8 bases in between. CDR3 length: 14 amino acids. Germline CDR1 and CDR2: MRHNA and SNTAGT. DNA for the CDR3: TGTGCCAGCAGTGACTCGTACAGGGACTATGGCTACACCTTC. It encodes CASSDSYRDYGYTF.

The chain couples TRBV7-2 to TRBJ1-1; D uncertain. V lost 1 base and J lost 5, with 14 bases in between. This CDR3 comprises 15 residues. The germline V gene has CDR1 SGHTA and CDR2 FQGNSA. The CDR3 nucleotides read TGTGCCAGCAGCTTAGGCGGAGATTTGGAGACTGAAGCTTTCTTT. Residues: CASSLGGDLETEAFF.

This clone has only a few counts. The CDR3 here is CASSRYFDSAPGANVLTF. In DNA, the CDR3 is TGTGCCAGCTCAAGATACTTTGACAGCGCCCCTGGGGCCAACGTCCTGACTTTC. This chain links TRBV18 with TRBJ2-6; maybe TRBD1 (5 bases). The CDR3 spans 18 residues. Looked up from germline, CDR1 is KGHSH and CDR2 is LQKENI. V lost 5 bases, J lost 2 bases, and 19 bases lay in between. The complete variable domain, with remaining parts taken from reference TRBV18 and TRBJ2-6, reads NAGVMQNPRHLVRRRGQEARLRCSPMKGHSHVYWYRQLPEEGLKFMVYLQKENIIDESGMPKERFSAEFPKEGPSILRIQQVVRGDSAAYFCASSRYFDSAPGANVLTFGAGSRLTVL.

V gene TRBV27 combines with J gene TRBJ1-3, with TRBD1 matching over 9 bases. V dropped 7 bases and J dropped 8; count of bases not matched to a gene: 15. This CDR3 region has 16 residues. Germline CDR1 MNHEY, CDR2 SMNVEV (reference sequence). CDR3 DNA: TGTGCCAGCAACGGGACAGGGCATCGCCCTCGGGACACCATATATTTT. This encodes CASNGTGHRPRDTIYF.

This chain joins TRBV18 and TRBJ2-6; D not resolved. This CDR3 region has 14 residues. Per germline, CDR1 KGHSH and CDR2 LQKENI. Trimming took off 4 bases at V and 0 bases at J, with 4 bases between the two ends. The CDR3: CASSLSSGANVLTF. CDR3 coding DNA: TGTGCCAGCTCACTCAGCTCTGGGGCCAACGTCCTGACTTTC.

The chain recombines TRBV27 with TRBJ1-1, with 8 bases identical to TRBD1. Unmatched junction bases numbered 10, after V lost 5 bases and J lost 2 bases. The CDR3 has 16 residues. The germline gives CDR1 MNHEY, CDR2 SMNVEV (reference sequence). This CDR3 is CASSPIYRGTNTEAFF. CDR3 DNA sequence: TGTGCCAGCAGTCCAATCTACAGGGGGACAAACACTGAAGCTTTCTTT.

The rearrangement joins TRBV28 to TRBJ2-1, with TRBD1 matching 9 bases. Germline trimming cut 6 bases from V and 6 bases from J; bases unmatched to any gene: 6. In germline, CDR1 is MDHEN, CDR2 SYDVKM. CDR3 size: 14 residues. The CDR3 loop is CASRAGTGINEQFF. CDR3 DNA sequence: TGTGCCAGCAGAGCCGGGACAGGGATCAATGAGCAGTTCTTC.

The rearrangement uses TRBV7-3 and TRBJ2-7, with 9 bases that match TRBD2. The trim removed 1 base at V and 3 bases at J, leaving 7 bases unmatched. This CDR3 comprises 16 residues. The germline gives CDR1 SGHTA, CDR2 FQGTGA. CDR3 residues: CASSLILREGLYEQYV. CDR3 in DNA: TGTGCCAGCAGCTTAATCCTGCGGGAGGGCCTCTACGAGCAGTACGTC.

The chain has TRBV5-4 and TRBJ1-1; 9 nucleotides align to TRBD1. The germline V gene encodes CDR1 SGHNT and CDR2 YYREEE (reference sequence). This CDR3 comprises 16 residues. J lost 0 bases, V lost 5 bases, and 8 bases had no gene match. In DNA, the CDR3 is TGTGCCAGCAGGTTACCGGGACAGGGACTGAACACTGAAGCTTTCTTT. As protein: CASRLPGQGLNTEAFF.

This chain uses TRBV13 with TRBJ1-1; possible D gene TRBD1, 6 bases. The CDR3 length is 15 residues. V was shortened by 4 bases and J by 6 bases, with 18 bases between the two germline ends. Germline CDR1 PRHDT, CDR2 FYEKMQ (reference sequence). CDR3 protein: CASSSYRVSRAEAFF. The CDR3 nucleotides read TGTGCCAGCAGCTCTTACAGGGTGTCCCGCGCTGAAGCTTTCTTT.

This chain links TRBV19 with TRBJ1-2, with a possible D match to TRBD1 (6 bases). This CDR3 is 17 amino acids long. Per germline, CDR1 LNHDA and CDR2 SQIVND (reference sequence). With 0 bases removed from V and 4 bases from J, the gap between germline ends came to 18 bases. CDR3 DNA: TGTGCCAGTAGTATAGATCGTCCGCAGGGGACGGGCTATGGCTACACCTTC. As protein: CASSIDRPQGTGYGYTF. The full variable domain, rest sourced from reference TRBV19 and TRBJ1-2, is DGGITQSPKYLFRKEGQNVTLSCEQNLNHDAMYWYRQDPGQGLRLIYYSQIVNDFQKGDIAEGYSVSREKKESFPLTVTSAQKNPTAFYLCASSIDRPQGTGYGYTFGSGTRLTVV.

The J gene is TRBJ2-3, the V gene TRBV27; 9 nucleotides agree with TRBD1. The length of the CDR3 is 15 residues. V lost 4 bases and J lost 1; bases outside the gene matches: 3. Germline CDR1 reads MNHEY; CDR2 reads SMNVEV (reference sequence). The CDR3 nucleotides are TGTGCCAGCAGTTATTGGACAGGGGGCACAGATACGCAGTATTTT. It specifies CASSYWTGGTDTQYF.

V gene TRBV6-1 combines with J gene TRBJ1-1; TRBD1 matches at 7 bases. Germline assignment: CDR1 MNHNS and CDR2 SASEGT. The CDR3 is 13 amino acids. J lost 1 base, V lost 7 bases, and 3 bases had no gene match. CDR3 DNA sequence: TGTGCCAGCACCGGACAGGAGAACACTGAAGCTTTCTTT. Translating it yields CASTGQENTEAFF.

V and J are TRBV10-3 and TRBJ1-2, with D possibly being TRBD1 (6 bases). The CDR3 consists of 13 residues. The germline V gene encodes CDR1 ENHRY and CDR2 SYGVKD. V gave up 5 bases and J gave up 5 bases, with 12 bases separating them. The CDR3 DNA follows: TGTGCCATCAGTTCGGAGGGGGGGTATGGCTACACCTTC. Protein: CAISSEGGYGYTF.

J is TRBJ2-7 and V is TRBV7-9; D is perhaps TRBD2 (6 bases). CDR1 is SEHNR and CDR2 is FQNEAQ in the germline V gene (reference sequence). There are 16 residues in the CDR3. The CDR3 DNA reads TGTTCCAGCAGCTTGGGGCGGGACTTCTACTCCTACGAGCAGTACGTC. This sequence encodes CSSSLGRDFYSYEQYV.

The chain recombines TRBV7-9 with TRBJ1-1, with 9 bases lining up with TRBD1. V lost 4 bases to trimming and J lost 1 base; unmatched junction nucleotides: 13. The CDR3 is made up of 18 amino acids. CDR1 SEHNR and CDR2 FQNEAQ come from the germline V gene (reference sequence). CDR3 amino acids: CASSSSRDRDGRNTEAFF. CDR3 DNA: TGTGCCAGCAGCTCCTCCAGGGACAGGGACGGGAGGAACACTGAAGCTTTCTTT.

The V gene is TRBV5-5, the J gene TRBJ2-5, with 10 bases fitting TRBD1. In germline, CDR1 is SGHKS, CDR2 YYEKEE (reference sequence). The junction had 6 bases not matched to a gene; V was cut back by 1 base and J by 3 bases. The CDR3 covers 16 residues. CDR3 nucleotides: TGTGCCAGCAGCTTGCAATTGGACAGGGGGGAAGAGACCCAGTACTTC. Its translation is CASSLQLDRGEETQYF.

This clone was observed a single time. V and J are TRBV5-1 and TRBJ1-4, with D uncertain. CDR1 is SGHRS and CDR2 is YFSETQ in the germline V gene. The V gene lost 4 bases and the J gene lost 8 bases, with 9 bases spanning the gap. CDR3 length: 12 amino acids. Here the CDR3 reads CASSIEREKLFF. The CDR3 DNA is TGCGCCAGCAGCATAGAGAGGGAAAAACTGTTTTTT.

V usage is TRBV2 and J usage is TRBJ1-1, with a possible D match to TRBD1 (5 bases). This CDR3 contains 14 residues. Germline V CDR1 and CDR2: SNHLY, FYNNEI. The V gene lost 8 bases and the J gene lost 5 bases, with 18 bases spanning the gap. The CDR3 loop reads CASSLGGIRTEAFF. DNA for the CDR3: TGTGCCAGCTCCCTCGGGGGGATACGGACTGAAGCTTTCTTT.

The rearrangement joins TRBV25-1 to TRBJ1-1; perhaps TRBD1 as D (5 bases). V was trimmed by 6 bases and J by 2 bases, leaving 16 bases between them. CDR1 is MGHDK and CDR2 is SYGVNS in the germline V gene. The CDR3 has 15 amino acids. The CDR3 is CASSRSVTANTEAFF. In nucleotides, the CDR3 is TGTGCCAGCAGCCGTTCTGTGACAGCCAACACTGAAGCTTTCTTT.